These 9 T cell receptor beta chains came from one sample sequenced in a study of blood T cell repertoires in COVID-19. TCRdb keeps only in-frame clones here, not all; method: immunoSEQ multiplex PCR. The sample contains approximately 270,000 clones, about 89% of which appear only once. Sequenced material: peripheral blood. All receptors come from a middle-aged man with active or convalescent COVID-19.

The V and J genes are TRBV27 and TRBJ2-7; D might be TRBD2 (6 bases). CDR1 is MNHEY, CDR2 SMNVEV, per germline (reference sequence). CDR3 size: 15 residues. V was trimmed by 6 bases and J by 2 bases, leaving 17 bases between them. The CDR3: CASSQDSGRPYEQYF. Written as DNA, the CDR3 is TGTGCCAGCAGCCAAGACTCCGGGAGACCCTACGAGCAGTACTTC.

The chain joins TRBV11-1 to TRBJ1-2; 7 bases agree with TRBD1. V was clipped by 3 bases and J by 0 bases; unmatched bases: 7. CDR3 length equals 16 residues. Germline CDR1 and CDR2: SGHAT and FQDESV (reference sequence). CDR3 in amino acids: CASSFERQGANYGYTF. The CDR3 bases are TGTGCCAGCAGCTTTGAGAGACAGGGTGCTAACTATGGCTACACCTTC.

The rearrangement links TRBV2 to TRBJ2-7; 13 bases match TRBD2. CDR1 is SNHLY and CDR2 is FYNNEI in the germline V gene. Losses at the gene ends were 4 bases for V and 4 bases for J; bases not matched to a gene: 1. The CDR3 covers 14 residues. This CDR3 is CASSGLAGGYEQYF. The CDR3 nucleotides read TGTGCCAGCAGTGGACTAGCGGGAGGATACGAGCAGTACTTC. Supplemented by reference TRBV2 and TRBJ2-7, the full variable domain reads EPEVTQTPSHQVTQMGQEVILRCVPISNHLYFYWYRQILGQKVEFLVSFYNNEISEKSEIFDDQFSVERPDGSNFTLKIRSTKLEDSAMYFCASSGLAGGYEQYFGPGTRLTVT.

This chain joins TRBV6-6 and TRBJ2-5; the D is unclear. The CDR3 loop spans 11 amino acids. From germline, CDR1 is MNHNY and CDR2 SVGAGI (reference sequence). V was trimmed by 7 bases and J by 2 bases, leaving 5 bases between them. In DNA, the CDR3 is TGTGCCAGCAAATTACAAGAGACCCAGTACTTC. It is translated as CASKLQETQYF.

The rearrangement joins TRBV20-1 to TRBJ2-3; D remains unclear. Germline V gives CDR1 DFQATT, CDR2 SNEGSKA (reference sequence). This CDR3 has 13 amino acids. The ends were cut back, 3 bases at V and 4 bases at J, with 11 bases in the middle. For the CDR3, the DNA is TGCAGTGCTAGTCGGGTAGAAGCAGATACGCAGTATTTT. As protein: CSASRVEADTQYF.

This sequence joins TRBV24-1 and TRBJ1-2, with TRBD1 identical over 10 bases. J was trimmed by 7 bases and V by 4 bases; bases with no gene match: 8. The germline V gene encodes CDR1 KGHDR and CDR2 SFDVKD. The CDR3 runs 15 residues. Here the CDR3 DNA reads TGTGCCACCAGTGACGCCGGGACAGGGGATGCTGGCTACACCTTC. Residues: CATSDAGTGDAGYTF.

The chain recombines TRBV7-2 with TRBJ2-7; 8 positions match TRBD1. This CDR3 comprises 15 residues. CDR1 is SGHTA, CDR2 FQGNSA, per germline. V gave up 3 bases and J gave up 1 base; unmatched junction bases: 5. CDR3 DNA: TGTGCCAGCAGCTTGGGGACAGGAGTATCCTACGAGCAGTACTTC. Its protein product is CASSLGTGVSYEQYF.

The CDR3, as DNA: TGTGCCAGCAGCTTGGGGCTAGCGGGGATGGGCACAGATACGCAGTATTTT. Translation: CASSLGLAGMGTDTQYF. V usage is TRBV5-4 and J usage is TRBJ2-3, with 9 bases that match TRBD2. The V and J ends lost 0 bases and 1 base, in that order; junction bases with no gene match: 6. CDR1 SGHNT and CDR2 YYREEE come from the germline V gene (reference sequence). There are 17 residues in the CDR3. Looking up the rest from reference TRBV5-4 and TRBJ2-3 gives the full variable domain: ETGVTQSPTHLIKTRGQQVTLRCSSQSGHNTVSWYQQALGQGPQFIFQYYREEENGRGNFPPRFSGLQFPNYSSELNVNALELDDSALYLCASSLGLAGMGTDTQYFGPGTRLTVL.

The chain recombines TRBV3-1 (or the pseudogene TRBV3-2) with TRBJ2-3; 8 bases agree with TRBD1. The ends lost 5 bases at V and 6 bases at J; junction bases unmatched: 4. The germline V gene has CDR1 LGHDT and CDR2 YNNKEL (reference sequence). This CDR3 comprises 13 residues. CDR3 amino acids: CASSVDRGDTQYF. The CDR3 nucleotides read TGTGCCAGCAGCGTCGACAGGGGTGATACGCAGTATTTT.